This T cell receptor beta chain appears in the sequencing data of a study of shared clonotypes between healthy human individuals. The CDR3 is made up of 14 amino acids. J was trimmed by 0 bases and V by 5 bases; bases with no gene match: 3. Germline CDR1 is MNHEY and CDR2 is SVGAGI. This table comes from immunoSEQ multiplex PCR, and its TCRdb copy is limited to in-frame clones, with some not included. The data contain under 750,000 clones, roughly 72% of them singletons. This chain links TRBV6-5 with TRBJ1-2; 7 bases are a match to TRBD1. Sequencing input: memory CD4+ T cells sorted from blood. Subset noted: CD45RA-negative fraction. The TCR originated in a woman in her thirties in good health. CDR3 amino acids: CASSRQGANYGYTF. In nucleotides, the CDR3 is TGTGCCAGCAGTCGACAGGGAGCTAACTATGGCTACACCTTC.